This TCR beta chain was observed in a study of T cells after posttransplantation cyclophosphamide. V was clipped by 6 bases and J by 4 bases; unmatched bases: 6. CDR1 LNHDA and CDR2 SQIVND come from the germline V gene (reference sequence). CDR3 length: 14 residues. The protocol was immunoSEQ multiplex PCR, while the TCRdb copy is restricted to in-frame clones and leaves out a portion. Of some 61,000 clones listed, 85% to 95% are singletons. This clonotype originated in a woman in her thirties in good health and a related stem cell transplant donor. The V and J genes are TRBV19 and TRBJ2-5, with TRBD1 matching 9 bases. Sequencing was carried out using PBMCs. The CDR3 bases are TGTGCCAGTAGACCACAGGGGGCGCGAGAGACCCAGTACTTC. Translated, it gives CASRPQGARETQYF.